This T cell receptor (beta chain) emerged from a study of T-cell memory formation after mild COVID-19. Study-level background: TCR clustering was largely donor specific.

On this clonotype itself: The antigen is undetermined.

The CDR3 totals 16 residues. Germline lookup yields CDR1 SGHTA and CDR2 FQGNSA. The V segment lost 6 bases and the J segment 6 bases; nucleotides outside the gene matches: 15. TCRdb called the 5' RACE reads again in MiXCR, with one record for every CDR3 protein. The sample consists of about 180,000 distinct CDR3 sequences, less than 20% of them appearing once. The study, taken as a whole, reports: Clones shrinking from day 15 to 85 showed even CD4/CD8 mixes; later expanders tilted CD4+.

V is TRBV7-2 and J is TRBJ1-2; 8 bases are shared with TRBD1. This receptor was identified in a man aged 18 to 29 who had mild COVID-19 (a few samples of this study predate the infection). Cell type and time point are not known. Sequencing used PBMCs or a T cell subset sorted from them (not recorded which). The CDR3 here is CASSPRNGQGGDGYTF. In nucleotides, the CDR3 is TGTGCCAGCAGTCCCCGTAACGGACAGGGTGGTGATGGCTACACCTTC.